This paragraph reports one T cell receptor beta chain. Its antigen remains unidentified. These data belong to a study of response to subunit inactivated influenza vaccine. The CDR3 covers 14 residues. Germline CDR1 and CDR2: MDHEN and SYDVKM. Unmatched junction bases numbered 7, after V lost 6 bases and J lost 5 bases. Each CDR3 protein is one row after TCRdb ran MiXCR on the RT-PCR reads. The data hold roughly 570,000 distinct CDR3 sequences, with about 15% observed a single time. Study-wide points: The study's authors posited that every seasonal influenza vaccination enlists few new T cells.

The source is a man between 45 and 60 years old who received an inactivated influenza vaccine. Specimen: PBMCs from blood, collected roughly 13 days after vaccination. V gene TRBV28 combines with J gene TRBJ2-5, with 9 nucleotides matching TRBD2. The CDR3 region has the DNA TGTGCCAGCAGCCTCCCCGGACTAGCGGAGACCCAGTACTTC. This sequence encodes CASSLPGLAETQYF.